Described below is a single TCR beta chain sequence and its context. The data belong to a study of blood T cell repertoires in COVID-19. The overall study: Sources were T cells, B-cell-depleted T cells, or PBMCs; the material itself was cDNA or gDNA.

Germline lookup yields CDR1 ENHRY and CDR2 SYGVKD. The CDR3 length is 13 residues. Trimming removed 6 bases at V and 2 bases at J, with 10 bases between. Repertoires were generated with immunoSEQ multiplex PCR, while TCRdb's copy carries only in-frame clones and drops some. Here the sample spans about 190,000 clones, around 86% being singletons. The V call is TRBV10-3, the J call TRBJ1-1; maybe TRBD1 (6 bases). The sequenced sample was peripheral blood. This receptor was taken from a woman in her thirties or forties with acute or convalescent COVID-19. In DNA, the CDR3 is TGTGCCATCAGACAGGGATTCAACACTGAAGCTTTCTTT. Translating gives CAIRQGFNTEAFF.